Listed here are 18 T cell receptor beta chains from one sample, sequenced in a study of blood T cell repertoires in COVID-19 (dated by TCRdb to 2018 to 2021). The protocol used for the library was the immunoSEQ multiplex PCR assay. This is the immuneACCESS table as TCRdb keeps it, with only in-frame sequences that have V and J called. A part of the clones is gone; compared with another copy, unresolved V genes explain less than half, and the rest is unexplained. The sample table shows 25,000 to 30,000 clones, and 82% are seen once. The top ten constitute around 2% of the sample. Sequencing was carried out using peripheral blood. All receptors derive from an elderly man with active or convalescent COVID-19.

The chain joins TRBV5-1 to TRBJ2-4; D gene uncertain. This CDR3 has 17 residues. Between the trimmed V and J ends, which lost 0 bases and 3 bases, there was a span of 16 bases. Looked up from germline, CDR1 is SGHRS and CDR2 is YFSETQ. CDR3 in DNA: TGCGCCAGCAGCTTGGATCCGACAAAGGTAGTCAAAAACATTCAGTACTTC. This gives the protein CASSLDPTKVVKNIQYF.

The V call is TRBV28, the J call TRBJ1-4, with a weak D call TRBD1 (6 bases). Germline assignment: CDR1 MDHEN and CDR2 SYDVKM. V lost 3 bases and J 4 bases, leaving 21 bases between the germline ends. The CDR3 runs 18 residues. The CDR3 region is CASSFPQGRVGHNEKLFF. CDR3 coding DNA: TGTGCCAGCAGTTTCCCACAGGGAAGGGTAGGGCATAATGAAAAACTGTTTTTT.

J is TRBJ1-6 and V is TRBV6-4; D not certain. This CDR3 contains 13 residues. Trimming took 7 bases from V and 0 from J, leaving 4 bases between them. Germline V gene data show CDR1 as MRHNA and CDR2 as SNTAGT. The CDR3 DNA reads TGTGCCAGCAAGAGCTCCTATAATTCACCCCTCCACTTT. Encoded protein: CASKSSYNSPLHF.

This clone was counted only a few times. The rearrangement uses TRBV6-5 and TRBJ2-7; D may be TRBD1 (5 bases). CDR3 length: 14 residues. The V gene's germline CDR1 is MNHEY and CDR2 SVGAGI. V was trimmed by 6 bases and J by 6 bases, leaving 18 bases between them. DNA of the CDR3: TGTGCCAGCAGACCCACCCAGGGCATGGGCGAGCAGTACTTC. Protein product: CASRPTQGMGEQYF.

V usage is TRBV5-1 and J usage is TRBJ1-2, with TRBD1 identical over 8 bases. Germline trimming cut 4 bases from V and 3 bases from J; bases unmatched to any gene: 2. The CDR3 consists of 13 residues. Germline lookup yields CDR1 SGHRS and CDR2 YFSETQ. In DNA, the CDR3 is TGCGCCAGCAGCCCGACAGGGGACTATGGCTACACCTTC. Protein product: CASSPTGDYGYTF.

This clone appeared a few times. The rearrangement links TRBV24-1 to TRBJ2-7, with a tentative D call TRBD2 (6 bases). Trimming stripped 11 bases from V and 1 base from J, with 8 bases between. The CDR3 loop spans 11 amino acids. Germline-derived CDR1 and CDR2 are KGHDR and SFDVKD. The CDR3 region has the DNA TGTGCCAGCGGGACTTCCTACGAGCAGTACTTC. Residues: CASGTSYEQYF.

The chain links TRBV7-9 to TRBJ1-1, with D maybe TRBD1 (6 bases). Trimming pared 11 bases from V and 8 bases from J, leaving 21 bases between. The CDR3 has 13 amino acids. Germline-derived CDR1 and CDR2 are SEHNR and FQNEAQ (reference sequence). The CDR3 is CAAKRTVTPEAFF. DNA for the CDR3: TGTGCCGCTAAGAGGACAGTGACACCCGAAGCTTTCTTT.

In nucleotides, the CDR3 is TGCGCCAGCAGCCCTACTAGCGGCCAAGAGACCCAGTACTTC. Translation gives CASSPTSGQETQYF. The genes are TRBV5-1 and TRBJ2-5, with 8 bases identical to TRBD2. Germline CDR1 reads SGHRS; CDR2 reads YFSETQ. This CDR3 spans 14 amino acids. Trimming cost V 4 bases and J 1 base; bases outside gene matches: 3.

V usage is TRBV20-1 and J usage is TRBJ2-1; D not certain. Germline V CDR1 and CDR2: DFQATT, SNEGSKA (reference sequence). This CDR3 has 11 amino acids. Trimming left V 8 bases short and J 9 bases short, with 14 bases between. CDR3 loop: CSPNGLVEQFF. The CDR3 region has the DNA TGCAGTCCAAATGGCTTGGTTGAGCAGTTCTTC.

V and J are TRBV19 and TRBJ2-1; D may be TRBD1 (6 bases). V lost 10 bases and J 3 bases, leaving 13 bases between the germline ends. Germline loops: CDR1 LNHDA, CDR2 SQIVND (reference sequence). The CDR3 contains 13 residues. The CDR3 DNA reads as TGTGCCACCTCGCAGGGGAACTACAATGAGCAGTTCTTC. Its translation is CATSQGNYNEQFF.

The CDR3 loop is CASSAKAGGPRGRETQYF. The CDR3 DNA reads TGTGCCAGCAGCGCAAAAGCGGGGGGCCCCCGGGGTAGAGAGACCCAGTACTTC. This chain links TRBV11-2 with TRBJ2-5, with 9 bases lining up with TRBD2. Per the germline V gene, CDR1 is SGHAT and CDR2 is FQNNGV. The length of the CDR3 is 18 residues. Trimming at V came to 5 bases and at J to 4 bases, leaving 17 bases not matched to a gene.

This CDR3 reads CANARDRSIEKLFF. For the CDR3, the DNA is TGTGCCAACGCCCGGGACAGGTCAATTGAAAAACTGTTTTTT. The chain links TRBV2 to TRBJ1-4, with 8 nucleotides matching TRBD1. Germline V gene data show CDR1 as SNHLY and CDR2 as FYNNEI. V shed 10 bases and J 7 bases; nucleotides not matched to a gene: 11. There are 14 residues in the CDR3.

V gene TRBV7-9 combines with J gene TRBJ1-3; D is possibly TRBD1 (5 bases). The CDR3 loop spans 16 amino acids. Germline CDR1 SEHNR, CDR2 FQNEAQ (reference sequence). Between the trimmed V and J ends, which lost 5 bases and 0 bases, there was a span of 14 bases. CDR3: CASSPGGVDSGNTIYF. In nucleotides, the CDR3 is TGTGCCAGCAGCCCCGGGGGGGTAGACTCTGGAAACACCATATATTTT.

V gene TRBV27 combines with J gene TRBJ2-4; TRBD2 is a possible D gene (6 bases). Trimming removed 7 bases from V and 7 bases from J, with 8 bases in between. CDR3 length equals 11 residues. From germline, CDR1 is MNHEY and CDR2 SMNVEV (reference sequence). CDR3 nucleotide sequence: TGTGCCAGCATCGGAGGGAACATTCAGTACTTC. Protein: CASIGGNIQYF.

Only one count was recorded for this clone. The V gene is TRBV19, the J gene TRBJ1-1; TRBD1 matches at 10 bases. V trimming: 7 bases; J trimming: 4 bases; junction bases outside the gene matches: 9. This CDR3 region has 15 residues. Germline CDR1 reads LNHDA; CDR2 reads SQIVND (reference sequence). The CDR3 DNA reads as TGTGCCAGTACCCCGGGACAGGGGATATTCACTGAAGCTTTCTTT. Its protein is CASTPGQGIFTEAFF.

The chain has TRBV5-1 and TRBJ2-3; 11 positions agree with TRBD2. This CDR3 contains 16 residues. Germline CDR1 is SGHRS and CDR2 is YFSETQ. Trimming removed 4 bases from V and 2 bases from J; junction bases left unmatched: 6. In nucleotides, the CDR3 is TGCGCCAGCAGCCCGGGGACTAGCGGTTTCACAGATACGCAGTATTTT. It translates to CASSPGTSGFTDTQYF.

This clone was seen a single time. The V call is TRBV27, the J call TRBJ2-1; TRBD2 is a possible D gene (7 bases). V was clipped by 6 bases and J by 8 bases, with 20 bases between them. Germline V gene sequence: CDR1 MNHEY, CDR2 SMNVEV (reference sequence). The CDR3 contains 15 residues. CDR3 in amino acids: CASSLSGGALHEQFF. For the CDR3, the DNA is TGTGCCAGCAGCCTCTCTGGGGGGGCGCTTCATGAGCAGTTCTTC.

V usage is TRBV5-5 and J usage is TRBJ1-2, with 7 bases lining up with TRBD1. The germline gives CDR1 SGHKS, CDR2 YYEKEE (reference sequence). V lost 7 bases to trimming and J lost 2 bases; unmatched junction nucleotides: 5. CDR3 length: 13 residues. The CDR3 sequence is CASGDRENYGYTF. CDR3 sequence (DNA): TGTGCCAGCGGTGACAGGGAAAACTATGGCTACACCTTC.